Detailed here is one T cell receptor beta chain. Its specificity is unknown. The entry originates in a study of graft-versus-host responses after intestinal transplantation. Findings of the study overall: Association was observed between peak circulating GvH clone levels and early post-transplant HvG declines. Those patients showing graft-donor T cell macrochimerism displayed high graft-versus-host to host-versus-graft clonal ratios in allografts.

The CDR3 extends over 17 amino acids. Germline V CDR1 and CDR2: MDHEN, SYDVKM. V was clipped by 0 bases and J by 5 bases, with 19 bases between them. Clones were sequenced by immunoSEQ multiplex PCR, and TCRdb holds only the in-frame ones, with some missing. The sample includes tens of thousands of clones, approximately 93% of them seen just once. The genes are TRBV28 and TRBJ1-2; the D gene is possibly TRBD1 (6 bases). The sample was PBMCs, taken 156 days after intestinal transplant. This clonotype originated in a human patient who received an intestinal transplant, so some T cells may come from the graft donor. The CDR3 sequence: CASSLWYLRGRGYGYTF. In nucleotides, the CDR3 is TGTGCCAGCAGTTTATGGTATCTGCGGGGGCGCGGGTATGGCTACACCTTC.